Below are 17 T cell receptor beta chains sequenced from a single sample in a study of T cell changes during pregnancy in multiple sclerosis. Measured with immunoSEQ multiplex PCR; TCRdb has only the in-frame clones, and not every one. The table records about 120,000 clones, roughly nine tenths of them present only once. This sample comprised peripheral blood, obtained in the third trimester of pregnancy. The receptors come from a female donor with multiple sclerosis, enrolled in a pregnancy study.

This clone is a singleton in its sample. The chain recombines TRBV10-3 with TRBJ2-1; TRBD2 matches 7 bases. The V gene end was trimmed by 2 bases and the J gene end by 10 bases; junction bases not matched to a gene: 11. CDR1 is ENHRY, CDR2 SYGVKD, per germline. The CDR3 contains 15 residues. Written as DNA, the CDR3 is TGTGCCATCAGTGAGCCGCGGGAGATCGTTGAGGAGCAGTTCTTC. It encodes CAISEPREIVEEQFF.

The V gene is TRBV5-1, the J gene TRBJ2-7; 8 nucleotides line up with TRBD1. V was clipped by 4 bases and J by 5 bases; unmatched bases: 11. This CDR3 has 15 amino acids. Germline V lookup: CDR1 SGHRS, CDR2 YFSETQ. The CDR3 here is CASSPLDRERDEQYF. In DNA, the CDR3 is TGCGCCAGCAGCCCGTTGGACAGGGAGAGGGACGAGCAGTACTTC.

CDR3 amino acids: CASSLRGQNNQPQHF. In nucleotides, the CDR3 is TGCGCCAGCAGCTTGCGAGGACAGAACAATCAGCCCCAGCATTTT. V usage is TRBV5-1 and J usage is TRBJ1-5, with a tentative D call TRBD1 (6 bases). CDR1 is SGHRS and CDR2 is YFSETQ in the germline V gene. Trimming pared 1 base from V and 3 bases from J, leaving 11 bases between. The CDR3 consists of 15 residues.

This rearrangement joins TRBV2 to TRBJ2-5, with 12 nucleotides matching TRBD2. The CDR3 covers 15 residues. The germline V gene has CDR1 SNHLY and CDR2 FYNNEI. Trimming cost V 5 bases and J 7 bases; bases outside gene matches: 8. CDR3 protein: CASSPLTSGGTTQYF. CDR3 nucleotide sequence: TGTGCCAGCAGTCCCCTGACTAGCGGGGGAACGACCCAGTACTTC.

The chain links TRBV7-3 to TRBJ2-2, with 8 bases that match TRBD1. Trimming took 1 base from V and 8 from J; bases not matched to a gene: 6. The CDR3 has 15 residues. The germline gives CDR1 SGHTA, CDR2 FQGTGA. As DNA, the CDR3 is TGTGCCAGCAGCTTAAGCACAGGGGGTAGAGGGGAGCTGTTTTTT. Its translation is CASSLSTGGRGELFF. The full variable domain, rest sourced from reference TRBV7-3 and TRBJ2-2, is GAGVSQTPSNKVTEKGKYVELRCDPISGHTALYWYRQSLGQGPEFLIYFQGTGAADDSGLPNDRFFAVRPEGSVSTLKIQRTERGDSAVYLCASSLSTGGRGELFFGEGSRLTVL.

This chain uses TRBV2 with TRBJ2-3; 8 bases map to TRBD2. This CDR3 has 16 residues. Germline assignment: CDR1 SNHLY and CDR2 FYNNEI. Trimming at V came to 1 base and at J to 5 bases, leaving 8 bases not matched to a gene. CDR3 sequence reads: CASSEVAGRGQDTQYF. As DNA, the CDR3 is TGTGCCAGCAGTGAAGTAGCGGGACGGGGGCAAGATACGCAGTATTTT.

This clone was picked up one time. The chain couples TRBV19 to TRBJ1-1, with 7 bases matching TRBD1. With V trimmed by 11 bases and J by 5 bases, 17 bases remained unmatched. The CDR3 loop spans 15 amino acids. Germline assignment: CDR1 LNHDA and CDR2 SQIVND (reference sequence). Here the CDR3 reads CAVRTIHRGRTEAFF. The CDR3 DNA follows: TGTGCCGTAAGGACTATCCACAGGGGTCGAACTGAAGCTTTCTTT. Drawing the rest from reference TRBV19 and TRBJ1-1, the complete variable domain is DGGITQSPKYLFRKEGQNVTLSCEQNLNHDAMYWYRQDPGQGLRLIYYSQIVNDFQKGDIAEGYSVSREKKESFPLTVTSAQKNPTAFYLCAVRTIHRGRTEAFFGQGTRLTVV.

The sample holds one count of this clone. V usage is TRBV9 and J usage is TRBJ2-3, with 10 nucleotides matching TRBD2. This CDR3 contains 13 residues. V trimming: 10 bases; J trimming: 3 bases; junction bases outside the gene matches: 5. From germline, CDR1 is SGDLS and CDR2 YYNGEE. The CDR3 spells CAGLAGETDTQYF. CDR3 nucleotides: TGTGCCGGTCTAGCGGGAGAGACAGATACGCAGTATTTT.

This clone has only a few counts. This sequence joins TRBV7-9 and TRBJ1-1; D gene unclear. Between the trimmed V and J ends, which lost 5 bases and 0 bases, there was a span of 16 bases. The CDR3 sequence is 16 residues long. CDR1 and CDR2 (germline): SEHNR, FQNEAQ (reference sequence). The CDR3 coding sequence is TGTGCCAGCAGCCCGGTCAGGCAGCTCATGAACACTGAAGCTTTCTTT. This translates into CASSPVRQLMNTEAFF.

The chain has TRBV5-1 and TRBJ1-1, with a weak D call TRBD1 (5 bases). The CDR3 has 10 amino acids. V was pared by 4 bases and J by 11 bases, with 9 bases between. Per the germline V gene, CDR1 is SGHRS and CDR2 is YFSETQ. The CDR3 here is CASSAEGAFF. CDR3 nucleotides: TGCGCCAGCAGCGCGGAGGGGGCTTTCTTT.

CDR3 sequence (DNA): TGTGCCAGCAGTCCCTCGGGACAGGGTTCCTACGAGCAGTACTTC. It encodes CASSPSGQGSYEQYF. The chain employs TRBV28 and TRBJ2-7; 9 bases are shared with TRBD1. V shed 5 bases and J 1 base; nucleotides not matched to a gene: 6. Germline assignment: CDR1 MDHEN and CDR2 SYDVKM. CDR3 length equals 15 residues.

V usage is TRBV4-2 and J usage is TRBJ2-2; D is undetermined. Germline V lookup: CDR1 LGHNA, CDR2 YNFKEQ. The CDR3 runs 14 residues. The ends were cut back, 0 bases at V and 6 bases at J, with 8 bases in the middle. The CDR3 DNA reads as TGTGCCAGCAGCCAAGATAACATTCCCGGGGAGCTGTTTTTT. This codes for CASSQDNIPGELFF.

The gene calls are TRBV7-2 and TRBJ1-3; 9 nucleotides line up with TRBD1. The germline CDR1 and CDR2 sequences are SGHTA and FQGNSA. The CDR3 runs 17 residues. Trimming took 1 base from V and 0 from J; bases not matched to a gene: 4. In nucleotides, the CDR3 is TGTGCCAGCAGCTTAGTGGGACAGGGATTCTCTGGAAACACCATATATTTT. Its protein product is CASSLVGQGFSGNTIYF.

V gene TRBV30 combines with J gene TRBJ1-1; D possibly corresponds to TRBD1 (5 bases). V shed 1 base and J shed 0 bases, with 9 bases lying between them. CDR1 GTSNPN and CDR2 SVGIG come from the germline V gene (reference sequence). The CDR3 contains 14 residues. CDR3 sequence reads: CAWSAGGMNTEAFF. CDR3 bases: TGTGCCTGGAGTGCGGGGGGAATGAACACTGAAGCTTTCTTT.

CDR3 sequence reads: CASSLDPNSNFGTQYF. Here the CDR3 DNA reads TGTGCCAGCAGCTTAGATCCCAATTCGAACTTCGGTACGCAGTATTTT. The chain joins TRBV11-2 to TRBJ2-3; D is ambiguous. Trimming cost V 0 bases and J 8 bases, with 18 bases left between them. There are 16 residues in the CDR3. Germline V gene data show CDR1 as SGHAT and CDR2 as FQNNGV.

The CDR3 sequence is CASSLTGNTEAFF. As DNA, the CDR3 is TGTGCCAGTTCCCTAACAGGGAACACTGAAGCTTTCTTT. The chain employs TRBV19 and TRBJ1-1; the D gene is possibly TRBD1 (5 bases). Between the trimmed V and J ends, which lost 8 bases and 1 base, there was a span of 11 bases. Germline CDR1 LNHDA, CDR2 SQIVND (reference sequence). The CDR3 spans 13 residues.

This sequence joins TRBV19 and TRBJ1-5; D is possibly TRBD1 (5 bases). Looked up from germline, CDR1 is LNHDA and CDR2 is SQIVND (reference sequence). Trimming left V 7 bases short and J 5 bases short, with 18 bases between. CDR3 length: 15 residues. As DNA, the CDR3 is TGTGCCAGTACCAACTCGGGGGGGTATTATCAGCCCCAGCATTTT. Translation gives CASTNSGGYYQPQHF.